Each of the 27 T cell receptor beta chains below was sequenced from the same sample in a study of tumor-infiltrating lymphocytes in oesophageal squamous cell carcinoma. TCRdb ran MiXCR on the PCR reads and lists one entry per CDR3 protein. The table lists just under 20,000 distinct CDR3 sequences, 35% to 50% of them singletons. The material sequenced was esophageal tumor tissue. Receptor source: a male donor with esophageal squamous cell carcinoma.

In this sample, this clonotype turned up a few times. J is TRBJ2-1 and V is TRBV7-2, with D possibly TRBD2 on 8 matching bases. Deletions cut 5 bases from V and 0 bases from J, with 20 bases between. Per the germline V gene, CDR1 is SGHTA and CDR2 is FQGNSA. CDR3 length: 18 amino acids. In DNA form, the CDR3 reads TGTGCCAGCAGCAATAAAGGGGGCGGGAGGAGCTCCTACAATGAGCAGTTCTTC. This encodes CASSNKGGGRSSYNEQFF.

This clonotype showed up just once. This rearrangement joins TRBV7-2 to TRBJ2-3, with D perhaps matching TRBD1 (5 bases). Trimming pared 5 bases from V and 11 bases from J, leaving 23 bases between. This CDR3 comprises 15 residues. Germline lookup yields CDR1 SGHTA and CDR2 FQGNSA. CDR3 protein: CASSQRGSFSYEQYF. The DNA of the CDR3 is TGTGCCAGCAGCCAAAGGGGTTCCTTCTCCTACGAGCAGTATTTT.

This clonotype was observed at least ten times. CDR3 sequence reads: CASSEGQGAGGTDTQYF. DNA for the CDR3: TGTGCCAGCAGCGAGGGACAGGGGGCTGGAGGCACAGATACGCAGTATTTT. The J gene is TRBJ2-3, the V gene TRBV6-1, with TRBD1 matching 12 bases. From germline, CDR1 is MNHNS and CDR2 SASEGT. V lost 6 bases, J lost 1 base, and 8 bases stayed unmatched. The CDR3 extends over 17 amino acids.

This clonotype was detected ten times or more. V usage is TRBV5-1 and J usage is TRBJ2-1, with 13 bases matching TRBD2. There are 15 residues in the CDR3. After removal of 4 bases from V and 8 bases from J, the junction contained 6 bases not matched to a gene. The germline V gene encodes CDR1 SGHRS and CDR2 YFSETQ. The CDR3 nucleotides are TGCGCCAGCAGCGGAACTAGCGGGGGGGCCTATGAGCAGTTCTTC. Translated, it gives CASSGTSGGAYEQFF.

This clonotype is judged medium-sized. As DNA, the CDR3 is TGTGCCAGCAGCTTAGGAGGGGGCGCGTTCGACGGGGAGCTGTTTTTT. It translates to CASSLGGGAFDGELFF. This chain connects TRBV7-9 to TRBJ2-2, with 7 bases that match TRBD1. The CDR3 consists of 16 residues. Per the germline V gene, CDR1 is SEHNR and CDR2 is FQNEAQ (reference sequence). V shed 1 base and J 7 bases; nucleotides not matched to a gene: 9.

This clonotype has a count of ten or more. V and J are TRBV2 and TRBJ1-6; D is unresolved. Trimming left V 2 bases short and J 7 bases short, with 6 bases between. The CDR3 loop spans 13 amino acids. Germline V lookup: CDR1 SNHLY, CDR2 FYNNEI. The CDR3 reads CASSETRNSPLHF. DNA for the CDR3: TGTGCCAGCAGTGAAACGCGCAATTCACCCCTCCACTTT.

The rearrangement uses TRBV14 and TRBJ2-5; 8 bases are shared with TRBD1. The J call may be in error: the DNA end matches TRBJ2-7 better. The CDR3 has 13 residues. Per germline, CDR1 SGHDN and CDR2 FVKESK. As DNA, the CDR3 is TGTGCCAGCAGAGGACAGGGAACCTACGAGCAGTACTTC. As protein: CASRGQGTYEQYF.

The chain combines TRBV6-1 with TRBJ1-2; 7 bases are shared with TRBD1. The junction had 6 bases not matched to a gene; V was cut back by 8 bases and J by 6 bases. In germline, CDR1 is MNHNS, CDR2 SASEGT. The CDR3 extends over 12 amino acids. CDR3 sequence: CASEGTADGYTF. In DNA form, the CDR3 reads TGTGCCAGCGAGGGGACAGCGGATGGCTACACCTTC.

This clonotype was recorded many times. The CDR3 loop is CASSLTSGGGGADTQYF. In DNA, the CDR3 is TGTGCCAGCAGCTTAACCAGCGGGGGGGGCGGGGCAGATACGCAGTATTTT. The chain carries TRBV7-2 and TRBJ2-3, with TRBD2 matching 10 bases. The length of the CDR3 is 17 residues. Germline CDR1 and CDR2: SGHTA and FQGNSA. Germline trimming cut 2 bases from V and 4 bases from J; bases unmatched to any gene: 9.

The V call is TRBV7-6, the J call TRBJ2-1, with 14 positions matching TRBD2. V gave up 5 bases and J gave up 0 bases; unmatched junction bases: 12. Germline CDR1 is SGHVS and CDR2 is FNYEAQ. The CDR3 is 20 residues long. As DNA, the CDR3 is TGTGCCAGCAGCGGGGCACCGGGACTAGCGGGAGAGCTCTCCTACAATGAGCAGTTCTTC. As protein: CASSGAPGLAGELSYNEQFF.

The sample holds many counts of this clonotype. The V and J genes are TRBV7-2 and TRBJ1-3, with a weak D call TRBD1 (6 bases). CDR3 length: 18 amino acids. Germline lookup yields CDR1 SGHTA and CDR2 FQGNSA. The V end was cut by 5 bases, the J end by 0 bases, with 20 bases between. The CDR3 here is CASSQWGPGQFSGNTIYF. DNA for the CDR3: TGTGCCAGCAGCCAGTGGGGGCCCGGACAGTTCTCTGGAAACACCATATATTTT. Full variable domain (rest looked up from reference TRBV7-2 and TRBJ1-3): GAGVSQSPSNKVTEKGKDVELRCDPISGHTALYWYRQSLGQGLEFLIYFQGNSAPDKSGLPSDRFSAERTGGSVSTLTIQRTQQEDSAVYLCASSQWGPGQFSGNTIYFGEGSWLTVV.

The gene calls are TRBV6-6 and TRBJ2-5, with D hard to call. With the DNA end fitting TRBJ2-1 better, the J assignment may be wrong. This CDR3 is 15 amino acids long. Per germline, CDR1 MNHNY and CDR2 SVGAGI (reference sequence). The CDR3 reads CASKASWGSYNEQFF. CDR3 coding DNA: TGTGCCAGCAAAGCGTCTTGGGGCTCCTACAATGAGCAGTTCTTC.

The rearrangement uses TRBV7-6 and TRBJ2-5; 10 bases agree with TRBD2. CDR3 length: 16 amino acids. Germline values: CDR1 SGHVS, CDR2 FNYEAQ. CDR3 loop: CVTRRASGRGGNEQYF. In nucleotides, the CDR3 is TGTGTTACGCGGCGGGCTAGCGGGAGAGGGGGGAATGAGCAGTACTTC.

This clonotype was recorded many times. This rearrangement joins TRBV5-1 to TRBJ1-1; D is possibly TRBD1 (6 bases). With 0 bases removed from V and 8 bases from J, the gap between germline ends came to 20 bases. CDR3 length equals 16 residues. The germline gives CDR1 SGHRS, CDR2 YFSETQ. CDR3 amino acids: CASSLGPYRESGEAFF. The CDR3 nucleotides read TGCGCCAGCAGCTTGGGGCCTTACAGGGAATCCGGCGAAGCTTTCTTT.

The chain joins TRBV6-1 to TRBJ2-3; D remains ambiguous. CDR3 size: 14 residues. V was trimmed by 5 bases and J by 4 bases, leaving 13 bases between them. Looked up from germline, CDR1 is MNHNS and CDR2 is SASEGT. As DNA, the CDR3 is TGTGCCAGCAGTTTGGTTTCGAGCGCAGATACGCAGTATTTT. Translating it yields CASSLVSSADTQYF.

The rearrangement uses TRBV28 and TRBJ2-3, with 14 bases aligning to TRBD2. Germline assignment: CDR1 MDHEN and CDR2 SYDVKM. Trimming removed 4 bases from V and 4 bases from J; junction bases left unmatched: 4. The CDR3 is 16 amino acids. The CDR3 protein is CASSSTSGREADTQYF. For the CDR3, the DNA is TGTGCCAGCAGTTCGACTAGCGGGAGGGAGGCAGATACGCAGTATTTT.

This clonotype was detected only a few times. The CDR3 ends on some other residue instead of the conserved phenylalanine or tryptophan, so this is likely a read error. The DNA is left out, because the CDR3 cannot be placed on it with certainty; the CDR3 is given as TCRdb lists it. The chain has TRBV6-5 and TRBJ1-1. The CDR3 is 8 amino acids in total, end residues counted. The germline CDR1 and CDR2 sequences are MNHEY and SVGAGI. CDR3 sequence reads: CASSYIAG.

By sample fraction, this clonotype is medium-sized. The rearrangement uses TRBV7-3 and TRBJ2-1; the D call may be TRBD1 or TRBD2 (5 bases each). Trimming pared 4 bases from V and 12 bases from J, leaving 16 bases between. The CDR3 is made up of 13 amino acids. Looked up from germline, CDR1 is SGHTA and CDR2 is FQGTGA. This chain's CDR3 is CASSSEPGRAQFF. The CDR3, as DNA: TGTGCCAGCAGCTCCGAACCGGGACGAGCGCAGTTCTTC. Using reference TRBV7-3 and TRBJ2-1 for the parts outside the CDR3, the full variable domain is GAGVSQTPSNKVTEKGKYVELRCDPISGHTALYWYRQSLGQGPEFLIYFQGTGAADDSGLPNDRFFAVRPEGSVSTLKIQRTERGDSAVYLCASSSEPGRAQFFGPGTRLTVL.

This clonotype was recorded a few times. This rearrangement joins TRBV5-1 to TRBJ1-1, with 9 bases fitting TRBD1. The CDR3 sequence is 15 residues long. Losses at the gene ends were 2 bases for V and 5 bases for J; bases not matched to a gene: 7. CDR1 and CDR2 from the germline V gene are SGHRS and YFSETQ. In DNA form, the CDR3 reads TGCGCCAGCAGCTTTACAGGGGGCGCTTCGACTGAAGCTTTCTTT. Translation: CASSFTGGASTEAFF.

This CDR3 is CASSLGTSGSDEQFF. The CDR3, as DNA: TGTGCCAGCAGCTTAGGGACTAGCGGGAGCGATGAGCAGTTCTTC. V gene TRBV7-2 combines with J gene TRBJ2-5; 13 bases align to TRBD2. The J call may be mistaken, given a closer DNA end match to TRBJ2-1. This CDR3 has 15 amino acids. Looked up from germline, CDR1 is SGHTA and CDR2 is FQGNSA.

Only a few counts were recorded for this clonotype. J is TRBJ2-3 and V is TRBV7-6, with D possibly TRBD2 on 6 matching bases. V lost 1 base and J 2 bases, leaving 19 bases between the germline ends. The CDR3 spans 18 residues. The germline gives CDR1 SGHVS, CDR2 FNYEAQ. CDR3 DNA sequence: TGTGCCAGCAGCTTAGGACGGATCCGGGCGGGGTCCACAGATACGCAGTATTTT. Translation gives CASSLGRIRAGSTDTQYF.

This rearrangement joins TRBV9 to TRBJ2-5; the match to TRBD2 covers 14 bases. Germline V gives CDR1 SGDLS, CDR2 YYNGEE. The CDR3 totals 15 residues. Unmatched junction bases numbered 10, after V lost 4 bases and J lost 11 bases. This chain's CDR3 is CASSSGTSGRNEQYF. In nucleotides, the CDR3 is TGTGCCAGCAGCTCCGGGACTAGCGGGAGAAATGAGCAGTACTTC.

This clonotype was seen a few times. V usage is TRBV7-6 and J usage is TRBJ2-1, with 13 bases lining up with TRBD2. Germline-derived CDR1 and CDR2 are SGHVS and FNYEAQ. The CDR3 covers 17 residues. With 5 bases clipped from V and 3 bases from J, the junction kept 7 bases outside the gene matches. DNA for the CDR3: TGTGCCAGCAGCCGGACTAGCGGGAGTCGTAACTACAATGAGCAGTTCTTC. As protein: CASSRTSGSRNYNEQFF.

This clonotype was counted at least ten times. The chain carries TRBV5-5 and TRBJ2-3, with D unclear. Trimming cost V 4 bases and J 0 bases, with 6 bases left between them. CDR1 is SGHKS and CDR2 is YYEKEE in the germline V gene (reference sequence). CDR3 length: 13 residues. CDR3 DNA sequence: TGTGCCAGCAGCCCGTACAGCACAGATACGCAGTATTTT. This encodes CASSPYSTDTQYF.

J is TRBJ2-3 and V is TRBV7-6; D ambiguous. The CDR3 has 15 amino acids. V lost 5 bases and J lost 6, with 18 bases in between. From germline, CDR1 is SGHVS and CDR2 FNYEAQ. The CDR3 loop reads CASSPTRAQWDTQYF. In DNA form, the CDR3 reads TGTGCCAGCAGCCCTACCCGGGCCCAGTGGGATACGCAGTATTTT.

The gene calls are TRBV12-3 or TRBV12-4 and TRBJ2-7; D is possibly TRBD1 (6 bases). The J call could be wrong; TRBJ2-5 is a better fit for the DNA end. This CDR3 has 15 amino acids. CDR3 sequence (DNA): TGTGCCAGCAGTCCGATGACAGGCAACCAAGAGACCCAGTACTTC. Its translation is CASSPMTGNQETQYF.

The rearrangement links TRBV6-9 to TRBJ2-5, with TRBD2 identical over 12 bases. J gave up 0 bases and V 6 bases, and 11 bases lay outside the gene matches. This CDR3 spans 18 amino acids. Looked up from germline, CDR1 is MNHGY and CDR2 is SVAAGI. The DNA for the CDR3 is TGTGCCAGCAGCCCAGGCCAGACTAGCGGGGGTTACCAAGAGACCCAGTACTTC. It codes for CASSPGQTSGGYQETQYF.